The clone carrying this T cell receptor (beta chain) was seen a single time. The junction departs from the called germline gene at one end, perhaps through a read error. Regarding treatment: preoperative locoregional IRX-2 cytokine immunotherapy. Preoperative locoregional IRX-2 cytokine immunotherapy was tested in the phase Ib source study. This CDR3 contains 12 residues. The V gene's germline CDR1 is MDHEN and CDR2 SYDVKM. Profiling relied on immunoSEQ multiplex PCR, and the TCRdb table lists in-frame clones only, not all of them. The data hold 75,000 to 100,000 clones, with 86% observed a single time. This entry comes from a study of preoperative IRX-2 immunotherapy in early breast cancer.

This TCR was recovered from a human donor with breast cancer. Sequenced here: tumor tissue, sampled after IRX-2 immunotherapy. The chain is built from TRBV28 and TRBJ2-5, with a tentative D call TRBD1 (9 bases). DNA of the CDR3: TGTGCCAGCAGTTTACGGGGGGGACAGGGTGACTTC. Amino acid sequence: CASSLRGGQGDF.